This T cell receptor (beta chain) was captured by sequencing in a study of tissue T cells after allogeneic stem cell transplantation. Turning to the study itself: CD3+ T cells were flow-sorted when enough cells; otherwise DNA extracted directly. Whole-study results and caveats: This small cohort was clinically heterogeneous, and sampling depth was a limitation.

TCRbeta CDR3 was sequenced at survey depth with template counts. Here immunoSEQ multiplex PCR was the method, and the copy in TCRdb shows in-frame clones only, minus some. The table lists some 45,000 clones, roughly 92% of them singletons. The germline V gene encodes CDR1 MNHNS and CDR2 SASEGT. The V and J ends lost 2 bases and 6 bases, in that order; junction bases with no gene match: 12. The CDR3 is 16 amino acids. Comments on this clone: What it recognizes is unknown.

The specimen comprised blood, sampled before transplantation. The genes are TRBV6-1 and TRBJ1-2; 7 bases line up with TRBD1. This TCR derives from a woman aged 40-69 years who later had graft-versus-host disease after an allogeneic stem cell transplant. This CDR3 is CASSEPGTAKSNGYTF. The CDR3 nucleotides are TGTGCCAGCAGTGAACCGGGGACAGCGAAATCGAATGGCTACACCTTC.